This T cell receptor beta chain was obtained from a study of T cell responses to AZD1222 COVID-19 vaccine. Regarding the study as a whole: Vaccine-associated CD4 TCRs spanned spike, dominant at 160-218 and 743-854. The study identified only six AZD1222 recipients as seropositive at baseline.

Remarks on this clone: Antigen unknown.

The protocol was immunoSEQ multiplex PCR, while the TCRdb copy is restricted to in-frame clones and leaves out a portion. Of some 150,000 clones listed, around 90% are singletons. The starting material was peripheral blood, obtained 28 days after the second AZD1222 dose. The sequence was obtained from an adult who received the AZD1222 COVID-19 vaccine.

The CDR3 coding sequence is TGTGCCAGCAGAAGGACTAGCGGGGTCCTTGAGACCCAGTACTTC. Amino acid sequence: CASRRTSGVLETQYF. The rearrangement joins TRBV3-1 (or the pseudogene TRBV3-2) to TRBJ2-5; 12 positions match TRBD2. The CDR3 has 15 residues. The V segment lost 6 bases and the J segment 5 bases; nucleotides outside the gene matches: 7. Germline V CDR1 and CDR2: LGHDT, YNNKEL (reference sequence).